One sample yielded the 6 T cell receptor beta chains listed below, sequenced in a study of blood T cell repertoires in COVID-19 (dated by TCRdb to the early 2020s). Libraries came from the immunoSEQ multiplex PCR assay. TCRdb limited this immuneACCESS table to in-frame rearrangements with V and J called. A share of clones is missing; checked studies link under half to unresolved V genes, and the rest is unexplained. This sample comprises 210,000 or so clones, nearly 90% of them detected only once. Together, the top ten hold roughly a tenth of the sample. The specimen was PBMCs or T cells enriched from blood (not recorded which). The receptors shown here come from a man under 40 who had recovered from COVID-19.

The rearrangement uses TRBV7-9 and TRBJ2-5; no clear D. V shed 5 bases and J shed 6 bases, with 7 bases lying between them. The CDR3 totals 11 residues. From germline, CDR1 is SEHNR and CDR2 FQNEAQ (reference sequence). The CDR3 region has the DNA TGTGCCAGCAGCCTCCAGAAGACCCAGTACTTC. Protein: CASSLQKTQYF.

The V gene is TRBV29-1, the J gene TRBJ1-4; D may be TRBD1 (6 bases). The CDR3 is 12 residues long. Trimming pared 5 bases from V and 7 bases from J, leaving 11 bases between. Germline CDR1 reads SQVTM; CDR2 reads ANQGSEA. The CDR3 spells CSVKQGFEKLFF. The CDR3 DNA reads as TGCAGCGTTAAACAGGGTTTTGAAAAACTGTTTTTT.

This clone was seen only once. This chain joins TRBV4-1 and TRBJ1-3; D is undetermined. CDR3 size: 16 residues. Germline V gene lookup returns CDR1 MGHRA and CDR2 YSYEKL. Deletions cut 0 bases from V and 0 bases from J, with 9 bases between. CDR3 nucleotides: TGCGCCAGCAGCCAAGACCCAGCGGTCTCTGGAAACACCATATATTTT. Translated, it gives CASSQDPAVSGNTIYF.

The chain recombines TRBV9 with TRBJ1-3; TRBD1 aligns across 7 bases. V dropped 4 bases and J dropped 3; count of bases not matched to a gene: 7. The CDR3 consists of 15 residues. CDR1 is SGDLS and CDR2 is YYNGEE in the germline V gene. In DNA form, the CDR3 reads TGTGCCAGCAGCCCCCGACAGGGAATTGGAAACACCATATATTTT. Encoded protein: CASSPRQGIGNTIYF.

This clone showed up just once. The chain uses TRBV18 and TRBJ1-3; maybe TRBD1 (5 bases). This CDR3 comprises 17 residues. V was cut by 2 bases and J by 0 bases, with 14 bases left in between. CDR1 and CDR2 (germline): KGHSH, LQKENI. The CDR3 sequence is CASSPRGGANSGNTIYF. For the CDR3, the DNA is TGTGCCAGCTCACCAAGGGGAGGAGCGAACTCTGGAAACACCATATATTTT. The full variable domain, rest sourced from reference TRBV18 and TRBJ1-3, is NAGVMQNPRHLVRRRGQEARLRCSPMKGHSHVYWYRQLPEEGLKFMVYLQKENIIDESGMPKERFSAEFPKEGPSILRIQQVVRGDSAAYFCASSPRGGANSGNTIYFGEGSWLTVV.

The chain links TRBV2 to TRBJ1-2; D unclear. Trimming left V 4 bases short and J 0 bases short, with 12 bases between. Germline V gene data show CDR1 as SNHLY and CDR2 as FYNNEI. The CDR3 is 15 amino acids. CDR3 bases: TGTGCCAGCAGTGCGAGCTACTCAACTAACTATGGCTACACCTTC. Its translation is CASSASYSTNYGYTF.